Sequencing of this T cell receptor (beta chain) was carried out in a study of shared clonotypes between healthy human individuals. On the study more broadly: Per-donor plates numbered three CD4 naive, three CD4 memory, two CD8 naive and one CD8 memory. Findings and caveats of the study: It was expected that sequencing depth would affect clonotype sharing among donors.

Running of the assay took place at deep level. Measured with immunoSEQ multiplex PCR; TCRdb has only the in-frame clones, and not every one. The top ten hold around 1.7% of the sample, which has roughly 2.1 million clones, 85% to 95% seen once. About this clone: Its antigen remains unknown.

V dropped 5 bases and J dropped 7; count of bases not matched to a gene: 13. The CDR3 is 16 residues long. Germline loops: CDR1 SGHDT, CDR2 YYEEEE. The naive CD8 fraction comprised CD45RO-negative cells positively selected for CCR7 and excluded terminally differentiated effector memory CD45RA+ cells. The sequenced sample was naive CD8+ T cells from PBMCs. The rearrangement links TRBV5-6 to TRBJ2-7, with 12 bases aligning to TRBD1. The source of this sequence is a man aged 18 to 29 in good health. Some clones in this sample may be carry-over from other donors' samples. CDR3 sequence (DNA): TGTGCCAGCAGAGCCGGGACAGGGGGCTTCGTTTGGGAGCAGTACTTC. Its translation is CASRAGTGGFVWEQYF.